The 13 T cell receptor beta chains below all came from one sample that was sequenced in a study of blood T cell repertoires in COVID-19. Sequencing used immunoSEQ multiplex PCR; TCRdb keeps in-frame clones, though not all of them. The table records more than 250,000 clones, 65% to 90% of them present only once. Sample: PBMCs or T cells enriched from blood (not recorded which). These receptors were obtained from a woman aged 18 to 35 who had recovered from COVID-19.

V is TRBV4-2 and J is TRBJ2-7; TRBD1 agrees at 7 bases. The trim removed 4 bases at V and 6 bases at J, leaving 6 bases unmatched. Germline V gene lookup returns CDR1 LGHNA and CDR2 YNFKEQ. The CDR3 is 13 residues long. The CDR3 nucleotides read TGTGCCAGCAGCCCCAGACAGGGTTTCGAGCAGTACTTC. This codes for CASSPRQGFEQYF.

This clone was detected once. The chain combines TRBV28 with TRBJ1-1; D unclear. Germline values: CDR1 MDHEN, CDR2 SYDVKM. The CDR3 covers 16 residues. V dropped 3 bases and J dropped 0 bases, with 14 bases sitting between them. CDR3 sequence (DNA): TGTGCCAGCAGTTTGGGGAGGGTAATTTTGAACACTGAAGCTTTCTTT. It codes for CASSLGRVILNTEAFF.

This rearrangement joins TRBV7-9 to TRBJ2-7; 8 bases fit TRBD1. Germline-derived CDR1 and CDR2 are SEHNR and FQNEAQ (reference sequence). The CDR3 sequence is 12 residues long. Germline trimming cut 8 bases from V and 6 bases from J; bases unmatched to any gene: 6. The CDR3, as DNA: TGTGCCAGCGCGATGACAGGGGCCGAGCAGTACTTC. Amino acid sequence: CASAMTGAEQYF.

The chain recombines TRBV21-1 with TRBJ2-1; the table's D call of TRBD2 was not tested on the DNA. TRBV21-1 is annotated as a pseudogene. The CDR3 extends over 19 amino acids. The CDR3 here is CASPSRTSGSKGTYNEQFF. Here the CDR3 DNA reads TGTGCCAGCCCTTCTCGGACTAGCGGGAGTAAAGGGACCTACAATGAGCAGTTCTTC.

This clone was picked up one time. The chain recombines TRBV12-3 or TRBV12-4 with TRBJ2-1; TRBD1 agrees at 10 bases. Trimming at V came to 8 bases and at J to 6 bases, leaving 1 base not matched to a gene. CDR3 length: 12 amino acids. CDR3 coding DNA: TGTGCCAGCCGGACAGGGGGCAATGAGCAGTTCTTC. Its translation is CASRTGGNEQFF.

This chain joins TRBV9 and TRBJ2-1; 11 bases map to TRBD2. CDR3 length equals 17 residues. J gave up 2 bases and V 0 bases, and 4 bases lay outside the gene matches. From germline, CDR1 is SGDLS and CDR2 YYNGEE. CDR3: CASSVGVGLAAYNEQFF. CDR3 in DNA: TGTGCCAGCAGCGTAGGGGTGGGACTAGCGGCCTACAATGAGCAGTTCTTC.

The CDR3 is CASCVSGHLNNEQFF. The CDR3 DNA follows: TGTGCCAGTTGCGTCTCGGGACATCTCAACAATGAGCAGTTCTTC. This chain uses TRBV19 with TRBJ2-1; possibly TRBD1 for D (6 bases). V gave up 8 bases and J gave up 5 bases, with 19 bases separating them. Germline values: CDR1 LNHDA, CDR2 SQIVND (reference sequence). The CDR3 spans 15 residues.

For the CDR3, the DNA is TGTGCCAGCAGTCGATCAGGGGATGGCTACACCTTC. Translation gives CASSRSGDGYTF. The chain has TRBV12-3 or TRBV12-4 and TRBJ1-2; D might be TRBD1 (6 bases). V gave up 5 bases and J gave up 6 bases, with 10 bases separating them. This CDR3 has 12 residues.

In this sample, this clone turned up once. As DNA, the CDR3 is TGTGCCAGCAGTTACTCCAGGGCCGGCAATCAGCCCCAGCATTTT. This translates into CASSYSRAGNQPQHF. The chain couples TRBV6-5 to TRBJ1-5, with D tentatively TRBD1 (5 bases). Trimming left V 0 bases short and J 2 bases short, with 8 bases between. The germline CDR1 and CDR2 sequences are MNHEY and SVGAGI. The CDR3 totals 15 residues.

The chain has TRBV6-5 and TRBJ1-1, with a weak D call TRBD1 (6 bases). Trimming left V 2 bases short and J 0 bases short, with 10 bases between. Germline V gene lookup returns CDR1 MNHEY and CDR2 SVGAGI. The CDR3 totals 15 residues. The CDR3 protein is CASSYKGQLNTEAFF. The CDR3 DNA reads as TGTGCCAGCAGTTACAAAGGACAGTTGAACACTGAAGCTTTCTTT.

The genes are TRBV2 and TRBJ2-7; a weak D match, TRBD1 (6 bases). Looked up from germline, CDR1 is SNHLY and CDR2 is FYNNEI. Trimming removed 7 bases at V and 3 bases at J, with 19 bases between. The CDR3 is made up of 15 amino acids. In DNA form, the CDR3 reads TGTGCCAGCACTGACCGGGACAAGGGAATCTACGAGCAGTACTTC. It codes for CASTDRDKGIYEQYF. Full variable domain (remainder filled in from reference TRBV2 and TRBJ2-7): EPEVTQTPSHQVTQMGQEVILRCVPISNHLYFYWYRQILGQKVEFLVSFYNNEISEKSEIFDDQFSVERPDGSNFTLKIRSTKLEDSAMYFCASTDRDKGIYEQYFGPGTRLTVT.

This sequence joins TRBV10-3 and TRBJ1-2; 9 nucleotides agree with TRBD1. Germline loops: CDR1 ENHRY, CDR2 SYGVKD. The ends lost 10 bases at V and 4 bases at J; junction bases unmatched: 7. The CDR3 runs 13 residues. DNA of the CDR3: TGTGCCACGACGACAGGGGGTGCCTATGGCTACACCTTC. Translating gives CATTTGGAYGYTF.

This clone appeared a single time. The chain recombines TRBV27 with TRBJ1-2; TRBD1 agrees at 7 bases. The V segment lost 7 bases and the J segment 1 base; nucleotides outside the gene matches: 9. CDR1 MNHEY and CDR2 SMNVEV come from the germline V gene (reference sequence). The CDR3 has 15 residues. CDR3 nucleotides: TGTGCCAGCAAAGGAGGACAGGAGATTAACTATGGCTACACCTTC. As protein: CASKGGQEINYGYTF.